Listed below are T cell receptor beta chains from one sample, sequenced in a study of blood T cells in healthy people across ages. From the 5' RACE reads, TCRdb called clonotypes with MiXCR, one entry per CDR3 protein. The profile shows hundreds of thousands of distinct CDR3 sequences, 62% of them singletons. The sample was blood. The receptors shown here come from a young man in good health. CDR3s include the opening cysteine and the closing phenylalanine or tryptophan. The D gene is left open where the match is weak. Not every row has a clone size; where given, it reads once, few, many or a size class.

D gene,clone size,V gene,J gene,CDR3 protein,CDR3 DNA
NA,NA,TRBV20-1,TRBJ2-7,CSAGLRRGPKDEQYF,TGCAGTGCCGGGTTAAGGCGGGGGCCCAAGGACGAGCAGTACTTC
NA,NA,TRBV15,TRBJ2-3,CATSTEGGLRDTQYF,TGTGCCACCAGCACAGAGGGGGGACTGAGAGATACGCAGTATTTT
TRBD2,few,TRBV20-1,TRBJ2-1,CSARSPGGYNEQFF,TGCAGTGCTAGATCCCCGGGGGGGTACAATGAGCAGTTCTTC
NA,NA,TRBV11-3,TRBJ2-3,CASTQGGQPTDTQYF,TGTGCCAGCACCCAGGGGGGTCAGCCCACAGATACGCAGTATTTT
TRBD1,NA,TRBV20-1,TRBJ2-3,CSARVQGATDTQYF,TGCAGTGCTAGAGTCCAGGGGGCAACAGATACGCAGTATTTT
NA,NA,TRBV9,TRBJ2-7,CASSVVAVSYEQYF,TGTGCCAGCAGCGTAGTAGCAGTCTCCTACGAGCAGTACTTC
TRBD1,NA,TRBV15,TRBJ2-1,CATSRPGQGAVNEQFF,TGTGCCACCAGCAGACCGGGACAGGGGGCGGTCAATGAGCAGTTCTTC
NA,NA,TRBV7-2,TRBJ2-1,CASSLYQARAFNEQFF,TGTGCCAGCAGCTTATATCAGGCCCGAGCGTTCAATGAGCAGTTCTTC
TRBD1,NA,TRBV2,TRBJ1-6,CASSEFRTGSSPLHF,TGTGCCAGCAGTGAATTCAGGACAGGAAGTTCACCCCTCCACTTT
NA,NA,TRBV7-3,TRBJ2-5,CASSLTASPRETQYF,TGTGCCAGCAGCTTAACTGCTAGCCCTCGGGAGACCCAGTACTTC
TRBD1,NA,TRBV7-3,TRBJ1-6,CASSLSGQGNSPLHF,TGTGCCAGCAGCCTCTCGGGACAGGGTAATTCACCCCTCCACTTT
NA,NA,TRBV6-1,TRBJ1-5,CASRGVATANQPQHF,TGTGCCAGCAGGGGGGTTGCGACAGCAAATCAGCCCCAGCATTTT
NA,NA,TRBV12-3/TRBV12-4,TRBJ2-6,CASATAGLSGANVLTF,TGTGCCAGCGCTACCGCGGGGCTCTCTGGGGCCAACGTCCTGACTTTC
NA,NA,TRBV7-3,TRBJ1-6,CASSSGKGSPLHF,TGTGCCAGCAGCTCAGGGAAGGGATCACCCCTCCACTTT
NA,many,TRBV27,TRBJ2-5,CASMARVVGETQYF,TGTGCCAGCATGGCCAGGGTAGTAGGAGAGACCCAGTACTTC
NA,few,TRBV9,TRBJ2-1,CASSVGAEQFF,TGTGCCAGCAGCGTAGGAGCAGAGCAGTTCTTC
NA,few,TRBV4-3,TRBJ2-1,CASSQDPQGNNEQFF,TGCGCCAGCAGCCAAGATCCTCAGGGGAACAATGAGCAGTTCTTC
TRBD2,NA,TRBV20-1,TRBJ2-3,CSARGLAGARYTDTQYF,TGCAGTGCTAGAGGACTAGCGGGGGCCCGCTACACAGATACGCAGTATTTT
NA,NA,TRBV20-1,TRBJ2-7,CSARLAVSSYEQYF,TGCAGTGCTAGACTAGCTGTGAGCTCCTACGAGCAGTACTTC
NA,few,TRBV7-3,TRBJ1-1,CASSLEGSGTEAFF,TGTGCCAGCAGCTTAGAGGGCTCCGGCACTGAAGCTTTCTTT
NA,NA,TRBV5-1,TRBJ2-7,CASSLDLTTGTYEQYF,TGCGCCAGCAGCTTGGATTTGACGACAGGTACCTACGAGCAGTACTTC
TRBD2,once,TRBV28,TRBJ2-5,CASSLPGLAGRQETQYF,TGTGCCAGCAGTTTACCCGGACTAGCGGGGCGCCAAGAGACCCAGTACTTC
NA,few,TRBV13,TRBJ1-2,CASSSLRLDLYGYTF,TGTGCCAGCAGCTCGCTTAGGTTGGACCTCTATGGCTACACCTTC
NA,many,TRBV4-3,TRBJ1-5,CASSQEVKNQPQHF,TGCGCCAGCAGCCAGGAAGTGAAGAATCAGCCCCAGCATTTT
NA,few,TRBV5-1,TRBJ2-5,CASSLGEPYQETQYF,TGCGCCAGCAGTCTCGGGGAGCCCTACCAAGAGACCCAGTACTTC
NA,once,TRBV6-2/TRBV6-3,TRBJ1-5,CASSYGGPPQHF,TGTGCCAGCAGTTACGGTGGGCCGCCCCAGCATTTT
TRBD2,few,TRBV6-5,TRBJ2-3,CASTSSGGRDTQYF,TGTGCCAGCACGAGTAGCGGGGGTCGTGATACGCAGTATTTT
TRBD2,few,TRBV6-2/TRBV6-3,TRBJ2-7,CASSSGGASPSSYEQYF,TGTGCCAGCAGTAGCGGGGGGGCTTCCCCGAGCTCCTACGAGCAGTACTTC
NA,few,TRBV29-1,TRBJ2-7,CSVVGRGEQYF,TGCAGCGTTGTGGGCCGGGGCGAGCAGTACTTC
TRBD2,NA,TRBV5-1,TRBJ2-3,CASSLGLAGKTDTQYF,TGCGCCAGCAGCTTGGGTCTAGCGGGGAAGACAGATACGCAGTATTTT
NA,few,TRBV30,TRBJ2-7,CAWSNALGQYF,TGTGCCTGGAGTAATGCTTTGGGGCAGTACTTC
TRBD1,few,TRBV5-1,TRBJ2-5,CASRKLGQPQETQYF,TGCGCCAGCAGGAAATTGGGACAGCCACAAGAGACCCAGTACTTC
NA,once,TRBV29-1,TRBJ2-3,CSVESGNTDTQYF,TGCAGCGTTGAAAGCGGTAACACAGATACGCAGTATTTT
TRBD1,NA,TRBV12-3/TRBV12-4,TRBJ1-6,CASRGQGEHSPLHF,TGTGCCAGCAGAGGACAGGGCGAACATTCACCCCTCCACTTT
TRBD2,NA,TRBV7-2,TRBJ2-7,CASSLPPRRGAYEQYF,TGTGCCAGCAGCTTACCTCCCAGGCGGGGGGCCTACGAGCAGTACTTC
NA,NA,TRBV10-3,TRBJ2-3,CAIRGGARTDTQYF,TGTGCCATACGAGGGGGGGCCCGGACAGATACGCAGTATTTT
NA,NA,TRBV14,TRBJ2-1,CASSLSWTSRNEQFF,TGTGCCAGCAGCCTCTCTTGGACTTCTCGTAATGAGCAGTTCTTC
TRBD1,NA,TRBV7-9,TRBJ1-5,CASTYLVGQGIGQPQHF,TGTGCCAGCACCTACCTCGTAGGACAGGGGATCGGTCAGCCCCAGCATTTT
NA,once,TRBV4-3,TRBJ1-2,CASSQDISYGYTF,TGCGCCAGCAGCCAAGATATCAGCTATGGCTACACCTTC
NA,NA,TRBV2,TRBJ2-3,CASSERVAASSTDTQYF,TGTGCCAGCAGTGAAAGGGTCGCGGCTTCTAGCACAGATACGCAGTATTTT
NA,NA,TRBV9,TRBJ2-1,CASSTDPGLREQFF,TGTGCCAGCAGCACGGACCCCGGGCTTCGTGAGCAGTTCTTC
TRBD2,few,TRBV7-2,TRBJ2-1,CASSPGGAYNEQFF,TGTGCCAGCAGTCCTGGGGGGGCCTACAATGAGCAGTTCTTC
NA,once,TRBV7-8,TRBJ2-1,CASSLGGSAYNEQFF,TGTGCCAGCAGCTTAGGGGGGAGCGCATACAATGAGCAGTTCTTC
NA,NA,TRBV12-3/TRBV12-4,TRBJ1-2,CASSLGAGKDNYGYTF,TGTGCCAGCAGTTTAGGAGCAGGGAAGGATAACTATGGCTACACCTTC
NA,NA,TRBV6-2/TRBV6-3,TRBJ2-7,CASSPQPGQGGYEQYF,TGTGCCAGCAGCCCCCAACCCGGGCAGGGTGGCTACGAGCAGTACTTC
NA,NA,TRBV7-2,TRBJ2-2,CASSPQASPRVAGELFF,TGTGCCAGCAGCCCGCAGGCCAGCCCCCGGGTGGCCGGGGAGCTGTTTTTT